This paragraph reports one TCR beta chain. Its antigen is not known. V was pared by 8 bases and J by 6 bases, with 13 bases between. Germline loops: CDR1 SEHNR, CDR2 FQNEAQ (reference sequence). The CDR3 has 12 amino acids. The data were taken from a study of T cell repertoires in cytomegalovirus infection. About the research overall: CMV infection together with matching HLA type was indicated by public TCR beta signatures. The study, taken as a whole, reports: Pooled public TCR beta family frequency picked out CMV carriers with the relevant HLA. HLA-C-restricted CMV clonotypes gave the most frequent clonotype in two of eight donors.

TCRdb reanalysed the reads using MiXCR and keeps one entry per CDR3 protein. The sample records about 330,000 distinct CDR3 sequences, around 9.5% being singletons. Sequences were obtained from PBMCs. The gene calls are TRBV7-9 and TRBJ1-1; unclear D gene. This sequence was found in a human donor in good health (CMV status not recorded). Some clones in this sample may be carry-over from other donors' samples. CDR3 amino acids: CASGLGFAEAFF. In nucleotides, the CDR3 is TGTGCCAGCGGACTTGGTTTCGCTGAAGCTTTCTTT. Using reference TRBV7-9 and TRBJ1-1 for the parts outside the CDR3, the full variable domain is DTGVSQNPRHKITKRGQNVTFRCDPISEHNRLYWYRQTLGQGPEFLTYFQNEAQLEKSRLLSDRFSAERPKGSFSTLEIQRTEQGDSAMYLCASGLGFAEAFFGQGTRLTVV.